This passage covers 20 T cell receptor beta chains from one sample sequenced in a study of blood T cell repertoires in COVID-19. TCRdb's table, derived via immunoSEQ multiplex PCR, lists solely in-frame clones and lacks some. The sample lists almost 200,000 clones, roughly nine tenths seen once, with approximately 8.2% in the top ten. Material: PBMCs or T cells enriched from blood (not recorded which). All receptors derive from a woman aged 18-29 years who had recovered from COVID-19.

The rearrangement links TRBV25-1 to TRBJ2-7, with D possibly being TRBD1 (5 bases). CDR1 is MGHDK and CDR2 is SYGVNS in the germline V gene. Trimming left V 3 bases short and J 6 bases short, with 9 bases between. This CDR3 is 12 amino acids long. CDR3 sequence (DNA): TGTGCCAGCAGTGACTCAGGGCGCGAGCAGTACTTC. It encodes CASSDSGREQYF.

The chain uses TRBV5-5 and TRBJ1-1, with 8 bases lining up with TRBD1. The germline CDR1 and CDR2 sequences are SGHKS and YYEKEE (reference sequence). This CDR3 comprises 14 residues. Trimming at V came to 4 bases and at J to 2 bases, leaving 4 bases not matched to a gene. The CDR3 DNA sequence: TGTGCCAGCAGCCCTACAGGGGGTAACACTGAAGCTTTCTTT. It translates to CASSPTGGNTEAFF. Looking up the rest from reference TRBV5-5 and TRBJ1-1 gives the full variable domain: DAGVTQSPTHLIKTRGQQVTLRCSPISGHKSVSWYQQVLGQGPQFIFQYYEKEERGRGNFPDRFSARQFPNYSSELNVNALLLGDSALYLCASSPTGGNTEAFFGQGTRLTVV.

The chain combines TRBV4-1 with TRBJ1-2, with D possibly matching TRBD1 (6 bases). The CDR3 runs to 14 residues. Germline CDR1 and CDR2: MGHRA and YSYEKL. Trimming removed 0 bases from V and 4 bases from J, with 9 bases in between. CDR3 nucleotide sequence: TGCGCCAGCAGCCAAGACAGGGGATCCTATGGCTACACCTTC. As protein: CASSQDRGSYGYTF.

The V call is TRBV10-2, the J call TRBJ1-5; D unresolved. The CDR3 contains 13 residues. The V and J ends lost 2 bases and 2 bases respectively, with 4 bases between them. Per germline, CDR1 WSHSY and CDR2 SAAADI. The CDR3 loop is CASSEQGNQPQHF. In DNA, the CDR3 is TGCGCCAGCAGTGAGCAGGGCAATCAGCCCCAGCATTTT.

The chain uses TRBV28 and TRBJ2-3; D is undetermined. Trimming shortened V by 3 bases and J by 2 bases, and 6 bases separated the two germline ends. Per the germline V gene, CDR1 is MDHEN and CDR2 is SYDVKM. This CDR3 region has 13 residues. CDR3 DNA: TGTGCCAGCAGTTTCGTTAACACAGATACGCAGTATTTT. Protein sequence: CASSFVNTDTQYF.

J is TRBJ1-1 and V is TRBV18; D is undetermined. This CDR3 region has 13 residues. V gave up 3 bases and J gave up 7 bases, with 12 bases separating them. Per germline, CDR1 KGHSH and CDR2 LQKENI. CDR3 coding DNA: TGTGCCAGCTCACCCAGCCGGGATCTTGAAGCTTTCTTT. Translation gives CASSPSRDLEAFF.

The rearrangement links TRBV28 to TRBJ1-1; 7 nucleotides align to TRBD1. The CDR3 loop spans 16 amino acids. J was trimmed by 1 base and V by 4 bases; bases with no gene match: 9. Germline lookup yields CDR1 MDHEN and CDR2 SYDVKM. The DNA for the CDR3 is TGTGCCAGCAGTTCCGGGACCGGGACAGAGAACACTGAAGCTTTCTTT. It encodes CASSSGTGTENTEAFF.

This CDR3 is CASSHKTDTGEYSNQPQHF. The CDR3 coding sequence is TGCGCCAGCAGCCACAAGACGGACACAGGGGAATATAGCAATCAGCCCCAGCATTTT. The chain employs TRBV4-1 and TRBJ1-5; 7 bases fit TRBD1. The CDR3 has 19 residues. V shed 3 bases and J 0 bases; nucleotides not matched to a gene: 14. Germline values: CDR1 MGHRA, CDR2 YSYEKL.

This chain connects TRBV21-1 to TRBJ1-6; TRBD1 reflects the table's D call only, with no check against the DNA. TRBV21-1 is termed a pseudogene. The CDR3 has 13 amino acids. Here the CDR3 reads CASSERQGSPLHF. The CDR3, as DNA: TGTGCCAGCAGCGAGCGACAGGGATCCCCCCTCCACTTT.

The DNA for the CDR3 is TGTGCCAGCAGCCCTACAGGGAGGGGGACTGAAGCTTTCTTT. Protein: CASSPTGRGTEAFF. The J gene is TRBJ1-1, the V gene TRBV9; D possibly corresponds to TRBD1 (6 bases). The germline V gene encodes CDR1 SGDLS and CDR2 YYNGEE. The CDR3 runs 14 residues. V was pared by 4 bases and J by 5 bases, with 15 bases between.

V usage is TRBV12-3 or TRBV12-4 and J usage is TRBJ2-2; no firm D call. This CDR3 contains 13 residues. The V and J ends lost 6 bases and 6 bases respectively, with 11 bases between them. CDR3 sequence reads: CASSPQAPGELFF. The CDR3, as DNA: TGTGCCAGCAGCCCTCAGGCCCCCGGGGAGCTGTTTTTT.

V usage is TRBV6-4 and J usage is TRBJ1-2; TRBD1 is a possible D gene (6 bases). V was clipped by 3 bases and J by 8 bases, with 16 bases between them. The CDR3 is 14 residues long. The V gene's germline CDR1 is MRHNA and CDR2 SNTAGT. Written as DNA, the CDR3 is TGTGCCAGCAGTGATGTTTGGGGCAGGGGCGGCTACACCTTC. Translating gives CASSDVWGRGGYTF.

J is TRBJ2-7 and V is TRBV27; D gene uncertain. V lost 8 bases to trimming and J lost 8 bases, with 10 bases between them. Germline V CDR1 and CDR2: MNHEY, SMNVEV (reference sequence). The CDR3 is 10 residues long. CDR3 sequence: CASGKQKQYF. In nucleotides, the CDR3 is TGTGCCAGCGGCAAACAGAAGCAGTACTTC.

This clone occurred once. The V and J genes are TRBV5-4 and TRBJ1-2; a weak D match, TRBD1 (5 bases). The CDR3 has 18 residues. Germline V gene sequence: CDR1 SGHNT, CDR2 YYREEE (reference sequence). Trimming cost V 0 bases and J 8 bases, with 26 bases left between them. The CDR3 nucleotides are TGTGCCAGCAGCTTGGAAAAAGGGGCGGACCTAGTAACTATCGGCTACACCTTC. As protein: CASSLEKGADLVTIGYTF.

The chain recombines TRBV5-8 with TRBJ1-5, with 7 bases fitting TRBD1. CDR3 length equals 16 residues. Germline CDR1 and CDR2: SGHTS and YDEGEE. V lost 3 bases to trimming and J lost 0 bases; unmatched junction nucleotides: 6. CDR3 DNA sequence: TGTGCCAGCAGCTCAGGACAGGCTAATAGCAATCAGCCCCAGCATTTT. It translates to CASSSGQANSNQPQHF.

The V call is TRBV13, the J call TRBJ2-5; 7 nucleotides line up with TRBD2. The J segment lost 0 bases and the V segment lost 5 bases, leaving 6 bases of the junction unmatched. The CDR3 is made up of 15 amino acids. CDR1 is PRHDT and CDR2 is FYEKMQ in the germline V gene (reference sequence). This CDR3 is CASSGGDGDQETQYF. Written as DNA, the CDR3 is TGTGCCAGCAGCGGGGGGGACGGCGACCAAGAGACCCAGTACTTC.

The V and J genes are TRBV12-3 or TRBV12-4 and TRBJ2-7; the D is unclear. This CDR3 region has 13 residues. Trimming took off 8 bases at V and 4 bases at J, with 15 bases between the two ends. The CDR3 bases are TGTGCCAGCTCCCTCCAGGTTTTTTACGAGCAGTACTTC. This sequence encodes CASSLQVFYEQYF.

The genes are TRBV7-9 and TRBJ2-5; D is possibly TRBD2 (6 bases). The CDR3 has 15 residues. The germline V gene has CDR1 SEHNR and CDR2 FQNEAQ (reference sequence). V gave up 7 bases and J gave up 2 bases, with 17 bases separating them. CDR3 protein: CASTSSAREQETQYF. The CDR3 region has the DNA TGTGCCAGCACCTCCTCCGCGCGGGAACAAGAGACCCAGTACTTC. Full variable domain (rest looked up from reference TRBV7-9 and TRBJ2-5): DTGVSQNPRHKITKRGQNVTFRCDPISEHNRLYWYRQTLGQGPEFLTYFQNEAQLEKSRLLSDRFSAERPKGSFSTLEIQRTEQGDSAMYLCASTSSAREQETQYFGPGTRLLVL.

This clone was seen a single time. This chain connects TRBV11-2 to TRBJ1-1; D is possibly TRBD1 (6 bases). The germline V gene encodes CDR1 SGHAT and CDR2 FQNNGV. The V end lost 7 bases, the J end lost 5 bases, and 17 bases lay between the germline ends. The CDR3 has 14 residues. The CDR3 bases are TGTGCCAGCACCCTAGGCGGGGGCCTGACTGAAGCTTTCTTT. Translating gives CASTLGGGLTEAFF. Filled out from reference TRBV11-2 and TRBJ1-1, the complete variable domain reads EAGVAQSPRYKIIEKRQSVAFWCNPISGHATLYWYQQILGQGPKLLIQFQNNGVVDDSQLPKDRFSAERLKGVDSTLKIQPAKLEDSAVYLCASTLGGGLTEAFFGQGTRLTVV.

The rearrangement uses TRBV7-3 and TRBJ2-2, with 13 bases lining up with TRBD2. The germline V gene encodes CDR1 SGHTA and CDR2 FQGTGA. CDR3 length: 15 amino acids. The ends lost 6 bases at V and 5 bases at J; junction bases unmatched: 3. This CDR3 is CASRQGLAGTGELFF. The CDR3, as DNA: TGTGCCAGCAGACAGGGACTAGCGGGAACCGGGGAGCTGTTTTTT.